This T cell receptor beta chain was sequenced during a study of T cell responses to AZD1222 COVID-19 vaccine. With respect to this clone: Its antigen is unidentified.

TCRdb keeps only in-frame clones here, not all; method: immunoSEQ multiplex PCR. The table has about 120,000 clones, around nine tenths seen once; the top ten hold around 8%. Study observations and caveats: The donors showed a predominance of white British ancestry and of females, with possible underestimation of clonal diversity.

V was clipped by 8 bases and J by 2 bases, with 10 bases between them. Germline assignment: CDR1 SNHLY and CDR2 FYNNEI. The CDR3 is 13 residues long. The J gene is TRBJ1-5, the V gene TRBV2; D gene uncertain. The clonotype originates from an adult in good health. The sequences come from peripheral blood, collected on day 0 of AZD1222 vaccination. The CDR3 here is CASVGVGNQPQHF. The CDR3 bases are TGTGCCAGCGTCGGGGTGGGCAATCAGCCCCAGCATTTT.